This T cell receptor (beta chain) was sequenced for a study of OX40 agonist ivuxolimab in advanced cancers. Study-wide background: An anti-OX40 (CD134) antibody with agonistic activity, ivuxolimab, was administered to patients. Study findings and constraints: Part of the nonresponder group also had normalized T-cell clonal expansion that was low.

Sequenced by immunoSEQ multiplex PCR; TCRdb stores in-frame clones only, minus some. The data hold around 27,000 clones, with over 60% observed a single time. In the case of this clone: Antigen: not known.

The sample was CD4+ or CD8+ T cells sorted from blood, taken in a trial of the OX40 agonist ivuxolimab. The sequence was obtained from an adult with an advanced solid tumor such as melanoma, head and neck, liver or kidney cancer.

CDR3 in amino acids: CASSLGLSHTQYF. The CDR3 nucleotides read TGTGCCAGCAGCTTGGGGCTGAGTCATACGCAGTATTTT. The chain is built from TRBV5-6 and TRBJ2-3; D gene ambiguous. The length of the CDR3 is 13 residues. Trimming took off 0 bases at V and 7 bases at J, with 9 bases between the two ends. Per germline, CDR1 SGHDT and CDR2 YYEEEE.